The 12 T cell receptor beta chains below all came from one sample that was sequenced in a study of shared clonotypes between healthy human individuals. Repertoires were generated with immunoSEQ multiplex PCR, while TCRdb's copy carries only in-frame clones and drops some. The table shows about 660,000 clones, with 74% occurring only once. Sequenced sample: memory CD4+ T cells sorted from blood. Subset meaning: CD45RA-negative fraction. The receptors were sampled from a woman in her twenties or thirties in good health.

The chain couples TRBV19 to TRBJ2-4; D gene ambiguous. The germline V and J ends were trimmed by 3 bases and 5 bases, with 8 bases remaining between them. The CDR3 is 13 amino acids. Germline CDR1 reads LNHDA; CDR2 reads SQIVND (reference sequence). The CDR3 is CASSMYGENIQYF. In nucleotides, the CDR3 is TGTGCCAGTAGTATGTACGGAGAAAACATTCAGTACTTC.

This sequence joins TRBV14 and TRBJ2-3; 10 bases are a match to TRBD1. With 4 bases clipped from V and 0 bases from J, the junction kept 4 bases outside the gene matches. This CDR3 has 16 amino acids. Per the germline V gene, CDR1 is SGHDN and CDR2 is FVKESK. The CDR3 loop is CASSRTGGASTDTQYF. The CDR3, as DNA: TGTGCCAGCAGCCGGACAGGGGGAGCTAGCACAGATACGCAGTATTTT.

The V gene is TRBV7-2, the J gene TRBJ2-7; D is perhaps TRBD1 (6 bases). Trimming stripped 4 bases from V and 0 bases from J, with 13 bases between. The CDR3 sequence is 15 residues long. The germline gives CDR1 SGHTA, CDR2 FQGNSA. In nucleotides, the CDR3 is TGTGCCAGCAGCTCACTGGGGACATTCTCCTACGAGCAGTACTTC. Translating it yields CASSSLGTFSYEQYF.

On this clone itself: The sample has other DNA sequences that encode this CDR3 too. CDR3 sequence: CAWRGRAGAYNEQFF. In nucleotides, the CDR3 is TGTGCCTGGAGGGGGAGAGCGGGAGCCTACAATGAGCAGTTCTTC. The chain joins TRBV30 to TRBJ2-1, with 8 bases aligning to TRBD2. This CDR3 region has 15 residues. The germline V gene has CDR1 GTSNPN and CDR2 SVGIG (reference sequence). V was pared by 3 bases and J by 2 bases, with 6 bases of the junction left unmatched.

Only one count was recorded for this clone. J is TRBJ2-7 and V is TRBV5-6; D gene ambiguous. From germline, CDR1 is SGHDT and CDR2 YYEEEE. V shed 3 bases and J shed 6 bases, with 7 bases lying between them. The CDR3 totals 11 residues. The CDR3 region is CASSSYSEQYF. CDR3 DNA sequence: TGTGCCAGCAGCTCGTACTCCGAGCAGTACTTC.

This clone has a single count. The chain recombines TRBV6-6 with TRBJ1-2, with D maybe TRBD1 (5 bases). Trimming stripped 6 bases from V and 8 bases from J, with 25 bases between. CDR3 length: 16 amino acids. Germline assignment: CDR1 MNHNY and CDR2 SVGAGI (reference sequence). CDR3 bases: TGTGCCAGCAGCCAATCTTCGGGGACGGGTAGGGGAGGCTACACCTTC. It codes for CASSQSSGTGRGGYTF.

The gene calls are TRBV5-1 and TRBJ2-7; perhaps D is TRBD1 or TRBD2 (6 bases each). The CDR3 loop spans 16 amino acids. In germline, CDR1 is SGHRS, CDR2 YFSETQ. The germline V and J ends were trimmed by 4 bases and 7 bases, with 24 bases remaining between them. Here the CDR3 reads CASSRGYGGRLGEQYF. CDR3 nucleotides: TGCGCCAGCAGCCGCGGATATGGGGGGCGATTGGGAGAGCAGTACTTC.

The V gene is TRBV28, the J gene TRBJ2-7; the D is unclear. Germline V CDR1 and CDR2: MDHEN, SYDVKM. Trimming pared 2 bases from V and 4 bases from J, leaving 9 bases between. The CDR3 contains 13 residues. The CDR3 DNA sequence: TGTGCCAGCAGTTTACCCCGGTGGTACGAGCAGTACTTC. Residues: CASSLPRWYEQYF.

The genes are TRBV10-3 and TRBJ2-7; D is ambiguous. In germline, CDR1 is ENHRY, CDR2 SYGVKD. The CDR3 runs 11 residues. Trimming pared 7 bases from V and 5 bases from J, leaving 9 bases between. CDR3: CAITPPDEQYF. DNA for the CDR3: TGTGCCATCACTCCGCCTGACGAGCAGTACTTC.

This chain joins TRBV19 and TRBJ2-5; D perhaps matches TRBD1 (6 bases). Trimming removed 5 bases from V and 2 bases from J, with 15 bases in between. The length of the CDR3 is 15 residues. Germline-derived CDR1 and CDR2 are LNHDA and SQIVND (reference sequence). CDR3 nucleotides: TGTGCCAGTAGTGGAAATCGGGACATACAAGAGACCCAGTACTTC. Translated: CASSGNRDIQETQYF.

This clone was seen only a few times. DNA for the CDR3: TGTGCCAGCAGGGAGGCCGGGGGACAGGGACCGGGAAACACCATATATTTT. It codes for CASREAGGQGPGNTIYF. The chain employs TRBV28 and TRBJ1-3, with TRBD1 matching 9 bases. V shed 6 bases, J shed 4 bases, and the junction held 13 bases outside the gene matches. Germline loops: CDR1 MDHEN, CDR2 SYDVKM. The CDR3 has 17 amino acids.

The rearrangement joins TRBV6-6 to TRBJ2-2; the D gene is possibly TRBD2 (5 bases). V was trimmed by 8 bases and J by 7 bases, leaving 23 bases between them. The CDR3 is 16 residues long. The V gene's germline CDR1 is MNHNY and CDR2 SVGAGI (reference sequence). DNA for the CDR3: TGTGCCAGCCAGTTACTAAGGACTCTCGCCCGCGGGGAGCTGTTTTTT. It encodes CASQLLRTLARGELFF.